These T cell receptor beta chains were read from a single sample in a study of T cells in tumors after PD-1 blockade. Libraries were prepared by immunoSEQ multiplex PCR; TCRdb keeps only in-frame clonotypes and omits some of them. The sample shows tens of thousands of clones, just under 80% of them seen only once. The material sequenced was PBMCs, taken before anti-PD-1 treatment. Every receptor here comes from a human donor with basal cell carcinoma. Each CDR3 is given with its conserved first and last residue. Expanded clones are given a class, and other clones once, few, many or no size at all.

TRBV7-8,TRBJ2-7,14,-,CASSPTGSSYEQYF
TRBV27,TRBJ1-2,15,few,CASSRTGGPGYGYTF
TRBV5-1,TRBJ2-1,14,-,CASTREGAYNEQFF
TRBV6-6,TRBJ2-7,16,-,CASSYSRQGSTYEQYF
TRBV5-1,TRBJ2-3,16,few,CASSRSGAGGLGTQYF
TRBV10-3,TRBJ2-7,15,-,CAISDQDRSSYEQYF
TRBV29-1,TRBJ2-7,12,-,CSVGSQSYEQYF
TRBV7-2,TRBJ1-5,16,-,CASSLAGGGSGQPQHF
TRBV2,TRBJ1-2,14,-,CASISLTGNYGYTF
TRBV6-2/TRBV6-3,TRBJ2-7,15,-,CASSHPVAGAGEQYF
TRBV9,TRBJ2-7,21,-,CASSASRRFLGLAGEMYEQYF
TRBV18,TRBJ1-1,17,-,CASSPPGQGRKNTEAFF
TRBV29-1,TRBJ1-2,14,-,CSVEPAPTFYGYTF
TRBV4-3,TRBJ1-1,15,-,CASSQDRNRVTEAFF
TRBV28,TRBJ2-1,17,-,CASRGDTSGRSYNEQFF
TRBV5-1,TRBJ2-3,16,-,CASRGLAGGSTDTQYF
TRBV9,TRBJ2-1,16,once,CASSPRGGGASNEQFF
TRBV7-3,TRBJ2-1,15,-,CASSLEGRRVDEQFF
TRBV29-1,TRBJ2-7,12,-,CSVATGEGEQYF
TRBV10-3,TRBJ1-4,17,-,CAISDPRGGATNEKLFF
TRBV3-1/TRBV3-2,TRBJ2-5,14,-,CASSLLAGEETQYF
TRBV9,TRBJ1-6,15,-,CASSPWTIAGSPLHF
TRBV29-1,TRBJ2-7,13,-,CSVEGDRNYEQYF
TRBV20-1,TRBJ2-1,15,-,CSASLPGRLINEQFF
TRBV19,TRBJ2-5,14,-,CASSIRAVVETQYF
TRBV19,TRBJ1-5,17,few,CASSIFTGVSGNQPQHF
TRBV5-1,TRBJ2-7,15,-,CASSFLTSSSYEQYF
TRBV28,TRBJ2-3,14,large,CASNLAGSTDTQYF
TRBV5-1,TRBJ1-6,15,few,CASSSWQGGNSPLHF
TRBV28,TRBJ2-7,13,-,CASRRDRGREQYF
TRBV4-3,TRBJ1-1,18,-,CASSQDVGWGGAGFSAFF
TRBV29-1,TRBJ2-5,11,-,CSVGQGTAQYF
TRBV24-1,TRBJ2-3,15,-,CATSDRFTSTDTQYF
TRBV19,TRBJ2-1,13,-,CASSSVTYNEQFF
TRBV7-2,TRBJ2-1,15,-,CASSLASGGINEQFF
TRBV10-3,TRBJ1-4,12,-,CAISGYNEKLFF
TRBV5-4,TRBJ2-3,12,once,CASSLATDTQYF
TRBV6-1,TRBJ2-5,14,-,CASSENSRQETQYF
TRBV6-5,TRBJ2-3,15,few,CASSQERTSQGTQYF
TRBV21-1,TRBJ2-2,20,-,CASSTQGAISYRYLEGELFF
TRBV29-1,TRBJ2-4,13,-,CSVTQVAKNIQYF
TRBV4-1,TRBJ2-5,16,-,CASSQGLAALQETQYF
TRBV11-3,TRBJ1-1,14,-,CASSQRGPNTEAFF
TRBV25-1,TRBJ1-1,12,-,CATNGNPDEAFF
TRBV5-4,TRBJ1-2,14,-,CASSLGQANYGYTF
TRBV19,TRBJ1-2,15,few,CASSIMGQGASGYTF